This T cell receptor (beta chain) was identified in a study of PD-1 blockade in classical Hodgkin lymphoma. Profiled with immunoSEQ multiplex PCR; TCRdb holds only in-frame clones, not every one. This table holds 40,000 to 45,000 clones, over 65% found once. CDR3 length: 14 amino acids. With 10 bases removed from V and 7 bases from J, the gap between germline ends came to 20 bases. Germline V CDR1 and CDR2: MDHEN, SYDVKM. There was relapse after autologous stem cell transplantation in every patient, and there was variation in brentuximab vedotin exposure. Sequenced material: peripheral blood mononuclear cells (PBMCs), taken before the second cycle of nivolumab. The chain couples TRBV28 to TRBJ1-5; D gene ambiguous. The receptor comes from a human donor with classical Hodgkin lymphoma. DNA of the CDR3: TGTGCCATCTGTACTCTTGGCGTGGGACAGCCCCAGCATTTT. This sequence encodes CAICTLGVGQPQHF.